The clone carrying this T cell receptor (beta chain) was counted between two and nine times. Using immunoSEQ multiplex PCR, the repertoire was profiled, and TCRdb retains in-frame clones only, with some absent. The table has over 20,000 clones, about four fifths seen once; the top ten hold around a third. This sample stems from a study of blood T cell repertoires in COVID-19. V lost 1 base to trimming and J lost 2 bases, with 6 bases between them. The germline CDR1 and CDR2 sequences are LGHNT and FRNRAP. This CDR3 region has 14 residues. Material: peripheral blood. This clonotype was obtained from a human donor in a cohort sampled during active COVID-19. The chain couples TRBV12-5 to TRBJ1-3; D gene uncertain. In nucleotides, the CDR3 is TGTGCTAGTGGTTTGGCGGGGACTGGAAACACCATATATTTT. It codes for CASGLAGTGNTIYF.